The rows below give T cell receptor beta chains drawn from one sample of a study of cytomegalovirus exposure and HLA in healthy donors. Clones were sequenced by immunoSEQ multiplex PCR, and TCRdb holds only the in-frame ones, with some missing. The table includes tens of thousands of clones, around 80% detected once. What was sequenced was PBMCs. Receptors were obtained from a male donor in good health and CMV-seropositive. The CDR3 runs from the conserved cysteine through the conserved F or W. Fields, in order: J gene, D gene, clone size, V gene, CDR3 DNA, CDR3 protein. D genes are given only for firm matches. Some rows mark clone size as missing; the rest say once, few, many or name a class of expanded clone.

>TRBJ2-7|TRBD2|-|TRBV27
TGTGCCAGCAAGAGGGAGGGCCTCCCCTACGAGCAGTACTTC
CASKREGLPYEQYF
>TRBJ2-5|-|-|TRBV19
TGTGCCAGTAGTACCAGGCAAGAGACCCAGTACTTC
CASSTRQETQYF
>TRBJ1-2|TRBD1|-|TRBV18
TGTGCCAGCTCAGGACAGGGGGCTGAGGACTATGGCTACACCTTC
CASSGQGAEDYGYTF
>TRBJ1-1|TRBD1|once|TRBV7-9
TGTGCCAGCAGCTCACCTCAACAGGGGATGAACACTGAAGCTTTCTTT
CASSSPQQGMNTEAFF
>TRBJ1-4|-|few|TRBV9
TGTGCCAGCAGCGTAGGGGCCGGCGAGGAAAAACTGTTTTTT
CASSVGAGEEKLFF
>TRBJ2-5|TRBD2|-|TRBV5-1
TGCGCCAGCTCCGGGACTAGCACCCAAGAGACCCAGTACTTC
CASSGTSTQETQYF
>TRBJ2-2|-|-|TRBV5-6
TGTGCCAGCAGCTTGGCCAGGGCGAGCACCGGGGAGCTGTTTTTT
CASSLARASTGELFF
>TRBJ2-7|-|-|TRBV5-4
TGTGCCAGCAGCTTGGGTGGACAGAGCTACGAGCAGTACTTC
CASSLGGQSYEQYF
>TRBJ2-1|-|once|TRBV7-9
TGTGCCAGCAGCTTAGGCGTACTTGACTACAATGAGCAGTTCTTC
CASSLGVLDYNEQFF
>TRBJ2-3|TRBD2|-|TRBV10-2
TGCGCCAGCACCGGGACTAGCGGGAAGGGTGACTTT
CASTGTSGKGDF
>TRBJ2-7|-|many|TRBV6-6
TGTGCCAGCAGTTACGCACCGGACAGAGGCGAGCAGTACTTC
CASSYAPDRGEQYF
>TRBJ2-1|-|-|TRBV5-1
TGCGCCAGCAGCTTGGTTTCGGGGGTTTCTTCCAATGAGCAGTTCTTC
CASSLVSGVSSNEQFF
>TRBJ2-3|-|once|TRBV18
TGTGCCAGCTCACCACAGCAGGGAACGGATACGCAGTATTTT
CASSPQQGTDTQYF
>TRBJ1-2|TRBD1|few|TRBV9
TGTGCCAGCAGCTCGTACGGGACAGCTAACTATGGCTACACCTTC
CASSSYGTANYGYTF
>TRBJ2-1|TRBD1|-|TRBV5-4
TGTGCCAGCAGCTTGAGGTCGACAGGGGGCATTAGGGAGCAGTTCTTC
CASSLRSTGGIREQFF
>TRBJ1-2|-|-|TRBV29-1
TGCAGCGTTGGGGCCCAACATGGCTACACCTTC
CSVGAQHGYTF
>TRBJ2-7|-|-|TRBV5-8
TGTGCCAGCAGCTTGGGGACTACCTACGAGCAGTACTTC
CASSLGTTYEQYF
>TRBJ2-5|-|-|TRBV27
TGTGCCAGCAGTTTATCGAGGAATCGTGAAGAGACCCAGTACTTC
CASSLSRNREETQYF
>TRBJ2-7|TRBD2|-|TRBV7-9
TGTGCCAGCAGCTCGACTAGCGAGGGAGTGGACTACGAGCAGTACTTC
CASSSTSEGVDYEQYF
>TRBJ2-3|TRBD2|-|TRBV30
TGTGCCTGGGCTACGACTAGCGGAGCCACAGATACGCAGTATTTT
CAWATTSGATDTQYF
>TRBJ2-7|-|-|TRBV5-1
TGCGCCAGCAGCGTGGGGGACATCAACGAGCAGTACTTC
CASSVGDINEQYF
>TRBJ2-5|TRBD2|-|TRBV7-2
TGTGCCAGCAGCTTCCCCGGGAGGATGGAGACCCAGTACTTC
CASSFPGRMETQYF
>TRBJ1-1|-|-|TRBV11-2
TGTGCCAGCAGCCCCTCGGAGGAATACACTGAAGCTTTCTTT
CASSPSEEYTEAFF
>TRBJ2-7|-|few|TRBV30
TGTGCCTGGAGTGCCCCTAACGAGCAGTACTTC
CAWSAPNEQYF
>TRBJ1-2|-|-|TRBV6-1
TGTGCGGCTCTCTATGGCTACACCTTC
CAALYGYTF
>TRBJ1-4|TRBD1|-|TRBV4-2
TGTGCCAGCAGCCAACTAGACAGGGGGCGCCCAGATGAAAAACTGTTTTTT
CASSQLDRGRPDEKLFF
>TRBJ1-1|-|-|TRBV18
TGTGCCAGCTCGGTATTTTCAGGGGCAAACACTGAAGCTTTCTTT
CASSVFSGANTEAFF
>TRBJ2-1|TRBD2|-|TRBV6-1
TGTGCCAGCAGTGAAGTCCCGGGGAGGGCGAGGGTCGTCGAGTTCTTC
CASSEVPGRARVVEFF
>TRBJ2-1|-|-|TRBV5-1
TGCGCCAGCAGACCAGGGGCGGGAGTCATAAATGAGCAGTTCTTC
CASRPGAGVINEQFF
>TRBJ2-1|TRBD1|-|TRBV14
TGTGCCAGCAGCAACGGACCGGGACAGGGCTCATACAATGAGCAGTTCTTC
CASSNGPGQGSYNEQFF
>TRBJ1-1|-|-|TRBV7-9
TGTGCCAGCAGCCTGGGACATGAAATGAACACTGAAGCTTTCTTT
CASSLGHEMNTEAFF
>TRBJ1-4|-|-|TRBV5-6
TGTGCCAGCAGCTTGCTCGGACAGAGCCTTAATGAAAAACTGTTTTTT
CASSLLGQSLNEKLFF
>TRBJ2-7|-|-|TRBV30
TGTGCCTGGAGTCCAATCGGTTACGAGCAGTACTTC
CAWSPIGYEQYF
>TRBJ1-2|-|-|TRBV6-5
TGTGCCAGCAGTGCAGGGCTCAGCTATGGCTACACCTTC
CASSAGLSYGYTF
>TRBJ2-3|TRBD1|-|TRBV28
TGTGCCAGCAGTCTATGGGACAGGGCGTTGCTTAATACGCAGTATTTT
CASSLWDRALLNTQYF
>TRBJ1-2|TRBD1|few|TRBV2
TGTGCCAGCAGTGGACAGGGTGAGGGATTGTGGTATGGCTACACCTTC
CASSGQGEGLWYGYTF
>TRBJ2-1|TRBD1|-|TRBV29-1
TGCAGCGGGGGACAGGGGGCAACGAGAGAGCAGTTCTTC
CSGGQGATREQFF
>TRBJ2-1|TRBD2|-|TRBV6-1
TGTGCCAGCAGTGGGCTCGGCGGGAGCCGCAATGAGCAGTTCTTC
CASSGLGGSRNEQFF